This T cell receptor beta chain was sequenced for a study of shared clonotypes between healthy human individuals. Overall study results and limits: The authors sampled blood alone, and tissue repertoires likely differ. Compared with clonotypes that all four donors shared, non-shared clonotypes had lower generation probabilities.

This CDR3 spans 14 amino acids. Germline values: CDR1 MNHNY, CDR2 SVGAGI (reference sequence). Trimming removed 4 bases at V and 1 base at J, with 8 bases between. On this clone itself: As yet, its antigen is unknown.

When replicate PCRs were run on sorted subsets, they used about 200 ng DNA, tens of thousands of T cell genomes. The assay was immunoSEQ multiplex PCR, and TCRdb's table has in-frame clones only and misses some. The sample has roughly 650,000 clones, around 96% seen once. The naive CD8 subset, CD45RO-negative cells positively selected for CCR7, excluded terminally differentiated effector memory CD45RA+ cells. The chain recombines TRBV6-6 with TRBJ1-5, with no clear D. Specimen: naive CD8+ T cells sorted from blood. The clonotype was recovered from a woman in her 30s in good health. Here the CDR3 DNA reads TGTGCCAGCAGTTTTCCTGGGAGCAATCAGCCCCAGCATTTT. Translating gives CASSFPGSNQPQHF.